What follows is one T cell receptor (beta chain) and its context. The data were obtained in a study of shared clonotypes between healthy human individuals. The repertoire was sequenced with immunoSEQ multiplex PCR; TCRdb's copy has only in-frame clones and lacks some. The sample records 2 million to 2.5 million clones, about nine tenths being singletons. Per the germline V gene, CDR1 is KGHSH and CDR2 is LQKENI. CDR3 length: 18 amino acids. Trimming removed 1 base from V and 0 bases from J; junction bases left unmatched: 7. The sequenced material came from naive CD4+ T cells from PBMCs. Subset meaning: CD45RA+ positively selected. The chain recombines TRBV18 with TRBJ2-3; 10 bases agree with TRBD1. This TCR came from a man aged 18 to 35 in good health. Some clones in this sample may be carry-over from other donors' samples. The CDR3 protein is CASSPQTGTGASTDTQYF. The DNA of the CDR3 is TGTGCCAGCTCACCACAAACGGGGACAGGGGCTAGCACAGATACGCAGTATTTT.